The next 17 T cell receptor beta chains were all read from a single sample in a study of regulatory T cells in long-lasting Graves disease. With iRepertoire HTBI primers and Arm-PCR of CDR3 regions, TCR beta libraries were built. TCRdb independently ran MiXCR on the multiplex PCR reads; one entry per CDR3 protein. The data contain 400,000 to 500,000 distinct CDR3 sequences, about 15% of them singletons. The time point: newly diagnosed GD, antithyroid drugs for less than 3 months. PBMC-extracted RNA yielded the TCR library. These data also featured in a second study, about T cells in Graves' hyperthyroidism and ophthalmopathy.

The sequencing used peripheral blood mononuclear cells (PBMCs), collected at new diagnosis, from a patient treated with antithyroid drugs. The receptors shown here come from a woman in her thirties or forties with Graves disease.

This clonotype was picked up many times. The chain links TRBV20-1 to TRBJ2-5; possible D gene TRBD1, 5 bases. Germline V gene sequence: CDR1 DFQATT, CDR2 SNEGSKA (reference sequence). V was trimmed by 5 bases and J by 5 bases, leaving 15 bases between them. The CDR3 sequence is 13 residues long. CDR3 sequence (DNA): TGCAGTGCTCCGGGCAGGGTCCGGGAGACCCAGTACTTC. Protein sequence: CSAPGRVRETQYF.

This clonotype was counted many times. The chain recombines TRBV5-1 with TRBJ2-1; D may correspond to TRBD1 or TRBD2 (6 bases each). Per the germline V gene, CDR1 is SGHRS and CDR2 is YFSETQ. The CDR3 extends over 14 amino acids. V was shortened by 2 bases and J by 5 bases, with 11 bases between the two germline ends. CDR3 residues: CASSLGGMDNEQFF. DNA for the CDR3: TGCGCCAGCAGCTTAGGGGGGATGGACAATGAGCAGTTCTTC.

The chain links TRBV9 to TRBJ1-2, with D possibly matching TRBD1 (5 bases). Germline V CDR1 and CDR2: SGDLS, YYNGEE. V was trimmed by 4 bases and J by 6 bases, leaving 16 bases between them. The CDR3 is made up of 14 amino acids. This CDR3 is CASSIRGPRDGYTF. CDR3 DNA sequence: TGTGCCAGCAGCATCCGGGGACCCCGGGATGGCTACACCTTC.

This chain joins TRBV7-6 and TRBJ2-7; 10 positions match TRBD1. The CDR3 has 20 amino acids. Germline-derived CDR1 and CDR2 are SGHVS and FNYEAQ. Trimming took 4 bases from V and 0 from J; bases not matched to a gene: 18. CDR3 coding DNA: TGTGCCAGCAGCTCTAGTATATGGAGCCGGACAGGGGGAAACTCCTACGAGCAGTACTTC. Its translation is CASSSSIWSRTGGNSYEQYF.

This clonotype was picked up many times. The chain employs TRBV10-3 and TRBJ1-5; D unresolved. This CDR3 contains 15 residues. V was trimmed by 3 bases and J by 4 bases, leaving 13 bases between them. Germline CDR1 is ENHRY and CDR2 is SYGVKD. The CDR3 protein is CAISDSGERNQPQHF. The CDR3 bases are TGTGCCATCAGTGACTCCGGGGAGAGAAATCAGCCCCAGCATTTT.

There are many counts of this clonotype. In nucleotides, the CDR3 is TGTGCCAGCAGCCTTCCCGACTTGGACTATGGCTACACCTTC. As protein: CASSLPDLDYGYTF. The chain is built from TRBV11-2 and TRBJ1-2; D gene uncertain. Per the germline V gene, CDR1 is SGHAT and CDR2 is FQNNGV. V lost 5 bases and J lost 3, with 13 bases in between. CDR3 length: 14 amino acids.

Note on this clonotype: This likely traces to a read error, being one base from a far larger clone. The chain uses TRBV6-5 and TRBJ2-1; 7 positions match TRBD1. The length of the CDR3 is 14 residues. The J segment lost 10 bases and the V segment lost 2 bases, leaving 8 bases of the junction unmatched. From germline, CDR1 is MNHEY and CDR2 SVGAGI. This CDR3 reads CASSYRQGGDEQFF. CDR3 nucleotide sequence: TGTGCCAGCAGTTACAGACAGGGTGGAGACGAGCAGTTCTTC.

This clonotype was seen ten or more times. This rearrangement joins TRBV4-2 to TRBJ2-7; 8 nucleotides align to TRBD1. Germline V gives CDR1 LGHNA, CDR2 YNFKEQ. The CDR3 is made up of 15 amino acids. The ends lost 4 bases at V and 7 bases at J; junction bases unmatched: 12. CDR3 protein: CASSLGGAGGDEQYF. DNA for the CDR3: TGTGCCAGCAGCCTAGGCGGGGCAGGGGGCGATGAGCAGTACTTC.

This clonotype was counted a few times. The V and J genes are TRBV9 and TRBJ2-3, with D possibly TRBD2 on 5 matching bases. Trimming pared 0 bases from V and 0 bases from J, leaving 17 bases between. The germline V gene has CDR1 SGDLS and CDR2 YYNGEE. This CDR3 is built from 18 residues. CDR3: CASSVEYYGVGSTDTQYF. CDR3 DNA sequence: TGTGCCAGCAGCGTAGAATATTACGGGGTGGGCAGCACAGATACGCAGTATTTT.

The CDR3 is CASSFYQHVLTF. CDR3 DNA sequence: TGTGCCAGCAGTTTCTATCAGCACGTCCTGACTTTC. The chain recombines TRBV28 with TRBJ2-6; D gene ambiguous. The CDR3 is 12 amino acids. Germline CDR1 and CDR2: MDHEN and SYDVKM. V shed 3 bases and J shed 11 bases, with 8 bases lying between them.

The chain has TRBV30 and TRBJ1-2; D not certain. The CDR3 length is 14 residues. From germline, CDR1 is GTSNPN and CDR2 SVGIG (reference sequence). The V and J ends lost 1 base and 0 bases respectively, with 9 bases between them. CDR3 sequence reads: CAWSGDTPNYGYTF. The CDR3 region has the DNA TGTGCCTGGAGTGGCGACACCCCTAACTATGGCTACACCTTC.

This clonotype was seen at least ten times. The chain uses TRBV6-2 or TRBV6-3 and TRBJ2-1, with 8 positions matching TRBD2. This CDR3 contains 14 residues. The germline V gene encodes CDR1 MNHEY and CDR2 SVGEGT. V was pared by 6 bases and J by 9 bases, with 10 bases of the junction left unmatched. In nucleotides, the CDR3 is TGTGCCAGCAGCCCGGGACTAGGGGCTACTGAGCAGTTCTTC. Amino acid sequence: CASSPGLGATEQFF.

This clonotype was found many times. This chain links TRBV11-3 with TRBJ2-5; 9 nucleotides line up with TRBD2. The germline V gene encodes CDR1 SGHNT and CDR2 YENEEA. This CDR3 has 15 residues. Trimming took 5 bases from V and 3 from J; bases not matched to a gene: 7. CDR3 residues: CASSQGLAGKETQYF. The CDR3 DNA reads TGTGCCAGCAGCCAGGGGCTAGCGGGAAAAGAGACCCAGTACTTC.

The V gene is TRBV11-2, the J gene TRBJ2-1, with D unclear. V dropped 4 bases and J dropped 14 bases, with 12 bases sitting between them. CDR1 is SGHAT and CDR2 is FQNNGV in the germline V gene. This CDR3 region has 11 residues. The CDR3 bases are TGTGCCAGCAGCTCGGACCGTAGCAAGTTCTTC. This gives the protein CASSSDRSKFF.

The chain carries TRBV5-5 and TRBJ2-1, with D unclear. This CDR3 has 14 residues. Germline V gene sequence: CDR1 SGHKS, CDR2 YYEKEE (reference sequence). The germline V and J ends were trimmed by 5 bases and 6 bases, with 15 bases remaining between them. The CDR3 nucleotides read TGTGCCAGCAGTCTCAAAGGGTTCTCCAATGAGCAGTTCTTC. It translates to CASSLKGFSNEQFF.

This rearrangement joins TRBV14 to TRBJ2-7, with D tentatively TRBD2 (7 bases). In germline, CDR1 is SGHDN, CDR2 FVKESK. The CDR3 is 15 amino acids. V was pared by 2 bases and J by 7 bases, with 18 bases between. The CDR3 is CASSQRGDYVGEQYF. The CDR3 nucleotides are TGTGCCAGCAGCCAAAGGGGGGACTATGTGGGAGAGCAGTACTTC.

The genes are TRBV6-2 or TRBV6-3 and TRBJ2-7; D uncertain. The CDR3 contains 12 residues. Germline V gene lookup returns CDR1 MNHEY and CDR2 SVGEGT. Trimming cost V 11 bases and J 5 bases, with 16 bases left between them. In DNA form, the CDR3 reads TGTGCCTCTAAAACAACCCGGAACGAGCAGTACTTC. Amino acid sequence: CASKTTRNEQYF.